This is a list of T cell receptor beta chains from one sample in a study of OX40 agonist ivuxolimab in advanced cancers. Data came from immunoSEQ multiplex PCR; TCRdb stores just in-frame clones and leaves some out. The table shows over 80,000 clones, with around 87% occurring only once. Sequencing used CD4+ or CD8+ T cells sorted from blood, obtained in a trial of the OX40 agonist ivuxolimab. These receptor sequences come from an adult with an advanced solid tumor such as melanoma, head and neck, liver or kidney cancer. CDR3s include the opening cysteine and the closing phenylalanine or tryptophan. A D gene is named only where the DNA matches it firmly. Size values are once, few and many counts, or a class for expanded clones, and some rows have none.

clone_size d_call j_call v_call cdr3_nt cdr3_aa
- TRBD2 TRBJ2-1 TRBV2 TGTGCCAGCAGTATAAGCGGGAGTTACAATGAGCAGTTCTTC CASSISGSYNEQFF
- TRBD1 TRBJ2-3 TRBV29-1 TGCAGCGTATGGGACAGAACTTCTAGCACAGATACGCAGTATTTT CSVWDRTSSTDTQYF
- TRBD2 TRBJ2-1 TRBV30 TGTGCCTCCGTACCTAGCGGGGGTGGTAAGCAGTTCTTC CASVPSGGGKQFF
- TRBD1 TRBJ1-1 TRBV6-5 TGTGACAATTCCGGGACAGGGGGATTAACTGAAGCTTTCTTT CDNSGTGGLTEAFF
- - TRBJ2-2 TRBV7-2 TGTGCCAGCAGCTCCTTAAGGATACTCAACACCGGGGAGCTGTTTTTT CASSSLRILNTGELFF
- TRBD2 TRBJ2-2 TRBV25-1 TGTGCCAGCAGTGAGTTCGAACTAGCGGGCGGATACACCGGGGAGCTGTTTTTT CASSEFELAGGYTGELFF
- TRBD2 TRBJ2-1 TRBV14 TGTGCCAGCAGCCAAGAGCTAGCGGGAGGGCCCCCGTTCTTC CASSQELAGGPPFF
once - TRBJ1-4 TRBV4-1 TGCGCCAGCAGCCGAGGAACAGGGATCATGAGCGAAAAACTGTTTTTT CASSRGTGIMSEKLFF
- - TRBJ1-3 TRBV28 TGTGCAACATGGGAAGGGCACCCCTCTGGAAACACCATATATTTT CATWEGHPSGNTIYF
- - TRBJ1-6 TRBV28 TGTGCCAGCAGCCCCCCTTCTGAGGGGGATTCACCCCTCCACTTT CASSPPSEGDSPLHF
- TRBD1 TRBJ2-2 TRBV6-5 TGTGCCAGCAGTCGCGGACAGGGCTGGACCGGGGAGCTGTTTTTT CASSRGQGWTGELFF
- - TRBJ2-5 TRBV7-7 TGTGCCAGCAGCCCCCTGGTGGTGGGGGAGACCCAGTACTTC CASSPLVVGETQYF
- - TRBJ1-2 TRBV5-4 TGTGCCAGCAGCTTGGGCGGGGGTGGATATGGCTACACCTTC CASSLGGGGYGYTF
- TRBD2 TRBJ2-2 TRBV6-5 TGTGCCAGCAGCCGACTAGCGGAACGAACCGGGGAGCTGTTTTTT CASSRLAERTGELFF
once TRBD2 TRBJ2-5 TRBV5-1 TGCGCCAGCAGCACCGGGACTAGTTCCCAAGAGACCCAGTACTTC CASSTGTSSQETQYF
- - TRBJ2-1 TRBV19 TGTGCCAGTAGTCCGGTGCAGGGATTCTACAATGAGCAGTTCTTC CASSPVQGFYNEQFF
- - TRBJ1-1 TRBV7-6 TGTGCCAGCAGCTTAGAGACAGGATCTGAAGCTTTCTTT CASSLETGSEAFF
- TRBD2 TRBJ2-3 TRBV11-2 TGTGCCAGCAGCTTAGCGGGAGGGCCGAGGGATACGCAGTATTTT CASSLAGGPRDTQYF
- TRBD1 TRBJ1-4 TRBV19 TGTGCCAGTAGTGCTACAGGGGGAGCTAATGAAAAACTGTTTTTT CASSATGGANEKLFF
- - TRBJ1-1 TRBV27 TGTGCCAGCAGTTTATCCCCAACAGCCGAAGCTTTCTTT CASSLSPTAEAFF
- - TRBJ1-5 TRBV30 TGTGCCTGGAGTGTACGTCAGGGACAGCCCCAGCATTTT CAWSVRQGQPQHF
- TRBD1 TRBJ2-2 TRBV11-3 TGTGCCAGCAGCTTGACAGGGGCCCCCGGGGAGCTGTTTTTT CASSLTGAPGELFF
- TRBD1 TRBJ2-2 TRBV5-1 TGCGCCAGCAGCTGGGACAGTGCGAACACCGGGGAGCTGTTTTTT CASSWDSANTGELFF
- - TRBJ2-1 TRBV5-4 TGTGCCAGCAGCTTAGAAGCAAATGAGCAGTTCTTC CASSLEANEQFF
- TRBD2 TRBJ2-3 TRBV12-5 TGTGCTAGTGGTGGACTAGCGGGTGTCACAGATACGCAGTATTTT CASGGLAGVTDTQYF
- - TRBJ2-3 TRBV18 TGTGCCAGCGCGACCACTTTCACAGATACGCAGTATTTT CASATTFTDTQYF
- TRBD1 TRBJ1-4 TRBV27 TGTGCCAGCAGCACCCACAGGGGGCGAGAAAAACTGTTTTTT CASSTHRGREKLFF
- - TRBJ1-1 TRBV11-3 TGTGCCAGCAGCGCGGACAGCGCTAACACTGAAGCTTTCTTT CASSADSANTEAFF
- - TRBJ2-3 TRBV5-4 TGTGCCAGCAGCGGCCTGGGGGGAGGTGACGATACGCAGTATTTT CASSGLGGGDDTQYF
- - TRBJ2-7 TRBV2 TGTGCCAGCAGTGTGACGAGGGTACGCGAGCAGTACTTC CASSVTRVREQYF
- - TRBJ1-2 TRBV7-9 TGTGCCAGCAGCTTTAGCGAGTATGGCTACACCTTC CASSFSEYGYTF
- - TRBJ1-2 TRBV19 TGTGCCAGTACTCGAGCCGGGGGGTATGGCTACACCTTC CASTRAGGYGYTF
- TRBD2 TRBJ2-7 TRBV6-6 TGTGCCAGCAGTTACGGCGGGAGGGCCTCCTACGAGCAGTACTTC CASSYGGRASYEQYF
- TRBD2 TRBJ2-2 TRBV6-5 TGTGCCAGCAGTTTAGCGGGAGAGGGGTCCGGGGAGCTGTTTTTT CASSLAGEGSGELFF
once - TRBJ1-2 TRBV2 TGTGCCAGCAGTGGGGGGACCATGGTCTATGGCTACACCTTC CASSGGTMVYGYTF
- TRBD2 TRBJ2-7 TRBV5-1 TGCGCCAGCAGCAAGGGTCCCACTAGCGGGAGTGTGAACGAGCAGTACTTC CASSKGPTSGSVNEQYF
- - TRBJ1-1 TRBV7-2 TGTGCCAGCAGCTTATCGGGGGACACTGAAGCTTTCTTT CASSLSGDTEAFF
- TRBD1 TRBJ1-5 TRBV19 TGTGCCAGTAGTATTAGGGGACAGGGCAATCAGCCCCAGCATTTT CASSIRGQGNQPQHF
- - TRBJ1-1 TRBV4-3 TGCGCCAGCAGCCAAGGGGTAGGCCCTTCGTTCGAAGCTTTCTTT CASSQGVGPSFEAFF
- - TRBJ2-1 TRBV6-5 TGTGCCAGCAGTTACGGGGCCAATGAGCAGTTCTTC CASSYGANEQFF
- - TRBJ2-1 TRBV14 TGTGCCAGCAGCAAAGACTTCGGGGCGCTAGCCAATGAGCAGTTCTTC CASSKDFGALANEQFF
- - TRBJ2-1 TRBV21-1 TGTGCCAGCAGCAAATGTGGCTTCTCCCTAAACGGGTACAATGAGCAGTTCTTC CASSKCGFSLNGYNEQFF